One T cell receptor beta chain is described in this entry. The sample belongs to a study of preoperative IRX-2 immunotherapy in early breast cancer. The sample's treatment: preoperative locoregional IRX-2 cytokine immunotherapy. Assay used: immunoSEQ multiplex PCR; TCRdb lists only in-frame clones, some missing. The profile shows about 3,500 clones, less than 90% of them singletons. The CDR3 loop spans 14 amino acids. V lost 6 bases to trimming and J lost 5 bases; unmatched junction nucleotides: 7. CDR1 and CDR2 from the germline V gene are SGHNT and YENEEA. V usage is TRBV11-3 and J usage is TRBJ2-5; 9 nucleotides align to TRBD1. The TCR sequence derives from a human donor with breast cancer. This material consisted of tumor tissue, taken before IRX-2 immunotherapy. The CDR3 DNA sequence: TGTGCCAGCAGATATGGGACAGGGATTGAGACCCAGTACTTC. It specifies CASRYGTGIETQYF.